This T cell receptor beta chain was obtained from a study of low-dose radiotherapy and immunotherapy resistance in tumors. On the study more broadly: Cohort 1 was given 0.5 Gy per fraction every 2 weeks, for 6.5 Gy total. Ipilimumab 1 mg/kg every six weeks, together with nivolumab 240 mg every two weeks, was given intravenously to patients. Dosing of intravenous cyclophosphamide at 200 mg/m2 occurred every two weeks and took place one day prior to radiation and immunotherapy.

Time point: after trial treatment. Described treatment: LDRT plus nivolumab, ipilimumab, low-dose cyclophosphamide and aspirin (RACIN trial). Donors were treated with nivolumab, ipilimumab, aspirin, and low-dose cyclophosphamide and radiotherapy. The CDR3 sequence is 15 residues long. V dropped 4 bases and J dropped 5; count of bases not matched to a gene: 8. In germline, CDR1 is SGHVS, CDR2 FNYEAQ. Alpha- and beta-chain coverage of first-strand cDNA came from TRAV- and TRBV-specific primers. The PCR that amplified TCRs ran for 15 to 25 cycles, relying on a constant-region primer and a V-primer adapter. TCRdb reprocessed the reads with MiXCR, giving one entry per CDR3 protein. This sample carries fewer than 110,000 distinct CDR3 sequences, around 20% of them seen once, and the ten largest clones take 4.1%.

This TCR was sampled from a male donor with prostate cancer. The sample in question was PBMCs, obtained after low-dose radiotherapy plus immunotherapy. J is TRBJ1-1 and V is TRBV7-6, with 9 bases aligning to TRBD1. CDR3 protein: CASSSAGQGFTEAFF. CDR3 nucleotide sequence: TGTGCCAGCAGCTCCGCGGGACAGGGTTTTACTGAAGCTTTCTTT.